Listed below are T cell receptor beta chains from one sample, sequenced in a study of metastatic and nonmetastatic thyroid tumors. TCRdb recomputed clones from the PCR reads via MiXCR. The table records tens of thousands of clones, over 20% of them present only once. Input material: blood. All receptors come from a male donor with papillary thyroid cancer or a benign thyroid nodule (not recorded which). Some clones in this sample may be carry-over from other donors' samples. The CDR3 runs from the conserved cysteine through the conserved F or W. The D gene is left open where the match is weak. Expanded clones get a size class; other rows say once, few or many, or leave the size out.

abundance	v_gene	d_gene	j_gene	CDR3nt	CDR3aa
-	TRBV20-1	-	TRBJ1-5	TGCAGTGCTAGTAGTCTGGATGGAGCCCAGCATTTT	CSASSLDGAQHF
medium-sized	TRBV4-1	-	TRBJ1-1	TGCGCCAGCAGCCAAGATGCGGGGAACACTGAAGCTTTCTTT	CASSQDAGNTEAFF
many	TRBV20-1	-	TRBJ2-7	TGCAGTGCTAACCACCAGGGGGACTCGGGGGAGCAGTACTTC	CSANHQGDSGEQYF
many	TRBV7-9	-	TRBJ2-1	TGTGCCAGCAGCTCCTCGATCTACAATGAGCAGTTCTTC	CASSSSIYNEQFF
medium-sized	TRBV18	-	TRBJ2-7	TGTGCCAGCTCACCCCGGGGCAGGGGTGGCGAGCAGTACTTC	CASSPRGRGGEQYF
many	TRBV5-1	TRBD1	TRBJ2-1	TGCGCCAGCAGCCCCGCGACAGGGTCACGCAATGAGCAGTTCTTC	CASSPATGSRNEQFF
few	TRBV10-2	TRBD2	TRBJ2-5	TGCGCCAGCGGCCCTGATTCTACAGCGGGGACCGGAGAGACCCAGTACTTC	CASGPDSTAGTGETQYF
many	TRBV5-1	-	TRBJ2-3	TGCGCCAGCAAAGGTAGGCCGAGCACAGATACGCAGTATTTT	CASKGRPSTDTQYF
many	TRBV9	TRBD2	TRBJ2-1	TGTGCCAGCAGCGATCAGCGGGGGGGTTCCTACAATGAGCAGTTCTTC	CASSDQRGGSYNEQFF
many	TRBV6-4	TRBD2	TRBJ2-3	TGTGCCAGCAGTGCTAGCGGGAGCACAGATACGCAGTATTTT	CASSASGSTDTQYF
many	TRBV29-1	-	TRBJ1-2	TGCAGCGTTGAAGAAGGTAACTCCGGCGGCTACACCTTC	CSVEEGNSGGYTF
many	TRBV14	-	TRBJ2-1	TGTGCCAGCAGCCAATTCCGGGACGGCTCCTACAATGAGCAGTTCTTC	CASSQFRDGSYNEQFF
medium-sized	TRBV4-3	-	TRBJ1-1	TGCGCCAGCAGCCAAGATCTCGGCAGTTCATCGGCGGGCACTGAAGCTTTCTTT	CASSQDLGSSSAGTEAFF
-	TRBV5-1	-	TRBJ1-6	TGCGCCAGCAGCTTGGACGCAGGGGAATCACCCCTCCACTTT	CASSLDAGESPLHF
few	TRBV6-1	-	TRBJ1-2	TGTGCCAGCAGTGAAAGGGGTGGAGTGTGGTATGGCTACACCTTC	CASSERGGVWYGYTF
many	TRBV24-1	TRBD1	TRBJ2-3	TGTGCCACCAGTGATTTCCGGGACAGGGGAACAGATACGCAGTATTTT	CATSDFRDRGTDTQYF
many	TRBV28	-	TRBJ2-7	TGTGCCAGCAGTTTAGTGCGCTACGAGCAGTACTTC	CASSLVRYEQYF
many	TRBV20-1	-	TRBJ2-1	TGCAGTGCGAGGAAAGGGGACTCTTACAATGAGCAGTTCTTC	CSARKGDSYNEQFF
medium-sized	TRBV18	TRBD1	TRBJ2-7	TGTGCCAGCTCACCCCCTAGGGGACAGGGGACATCCTACGAGCAGTACTTC	CASSPPRGQGTSYEQYF
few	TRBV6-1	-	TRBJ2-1	TGTGCCAGCAGTGAAGAGTGGGACTCCTACAATGAGCAGTTCTTC	CASSEEWDSYNEQFF
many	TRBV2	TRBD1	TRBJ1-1	TGTGCCAGCATATTACAGGGGGCTGAAGCTTTCTTT	CASILQGAEAFF
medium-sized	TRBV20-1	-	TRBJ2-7	TGCAGTGCTAAGGGGCAGGCTTTCACCTACGAGCAGTACTTC	CSAKGQAFTYEQYF
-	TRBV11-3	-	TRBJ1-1	TGCGCCAGCAGCTTAGATAGGGAGAAGACTTTCTTT	CASSLDREKTFF
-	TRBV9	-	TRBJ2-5	TGTGCCAGCAGCTTAGCCAGTGGGACATCAGAGACCCAGTACTTC	CASSLASGTSETQYF